This T cell receptor beta chain comes out of a study of cytomegalovirus exposure and HLA in healthy donors. Germline CDR1 and CDR2: MDHEN and SYDVKM. This CDR3 has 15 amino acids. The V segment lost 2 bases and the J segment 11 bases; nucleotides outside the gene matches: 11. The PCR had 60 Vbeta and 13 Jbeta primers. Repertoires were generated with immunoSEQ multiplex PCR, while TCRdb's copy carries only in-frame clones and drops some. Of approximately 150,000 clones listed, roughly four fifths are singletons. The chain combines TRBV28 with TRBJ2-5, with TRBD2 matching over 10 bases. Sequenced input: PBMCs. This receptor was taken from a man aged 45 to 65 in good health and CMV-seropositive. The CDR3 DNA follows: TGTGCCAGCAGTTTAAGGGCTAGCGGGAGCGGTGAGCAGTACTTC. It translates to CASSLRASGSGEQYF. The full variable domain, its missing parts supplied by reference TRBV28 and TRBJ2-5, is DVKVTQSSRYLVKRTGEKVFLECVQDMDHENMFWYRQDPGLGLRLIYFSYDVKMKEKGDIPEGYSVSREKKERFSLILESASTNQTSMYLCASSLRASGSGEQYFGPGTRLLVL.